The clone carrying this TCR beta chain appeared a few times. Its antigen remains unknown. The sample belongs to a study of identical twins. Notes on the study in general: The study reached conclusions through statistical analysis that was cross-sectional, not following the same donors.

Template switching added a universal primer site, and cDNA bore unique molecular identifiers. TCRdb used MiXCR to reprocess the 5' RACE reads, holding one entry per CDR3 protein. The repertoire includes roughly 350,000 distinct CDR3 sequences, over 9% of them detected once, and 7.2% sits in the top ten. Germline CDR1 and CDR2: SQVTM and ANQGSEA. With 7 bases clipped from V and 7 bases from J, the junction kept 12 bases outside the gene matches. The CDR3 runs 15 residues. The sample also formed part of further work on yellow fever vaccine responses in identical twins.

The V call is TRBV29-1, the J call TRBJ2-2, with 10 bases that match TRBD1. The receptor's source is a young woman in good health. Sequencing input: CD8+ T cells sorted from blood. The CDR3 nucleotides read TGCAGCGCTCTATTAGACAGGGGGCCCGTCGGGGAGCTGTTTTTT. Its protein product is CSALLDRGPVGELFF.